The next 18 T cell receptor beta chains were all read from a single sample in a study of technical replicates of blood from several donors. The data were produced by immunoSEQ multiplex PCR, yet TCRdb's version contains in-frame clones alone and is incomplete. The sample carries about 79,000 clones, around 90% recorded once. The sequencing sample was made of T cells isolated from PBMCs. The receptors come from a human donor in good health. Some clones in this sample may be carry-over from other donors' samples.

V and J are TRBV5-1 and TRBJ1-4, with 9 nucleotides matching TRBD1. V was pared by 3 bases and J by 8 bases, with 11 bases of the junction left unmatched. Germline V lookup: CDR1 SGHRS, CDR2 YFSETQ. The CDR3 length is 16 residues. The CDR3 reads CASSSFVGQGTEKLFF. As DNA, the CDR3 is TGCGCCAGCAGCTCTTTTGTGGGACAGGGAACAGAAAAACTGTTTTTT.

Here the CDR3 reads CASSQETNYEQYF. CDR3 coding DNA: TGTGCCAGCAGCCAAGAAACTAATTACGAGCAGTACTTC. The chain has TRBV11-3 and TRBJ2-7; D not certain. The V gene lost 5 bases and the J gene lost 4 bases, with 12 bases spanning the gap. Germline CDR1 SGHNT, CDR2 YENEEA. The CDR3 has 13 amino acids.

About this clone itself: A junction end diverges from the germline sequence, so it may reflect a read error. The CDR3 DNA is TGCGCCAGCAGCCAAGAGGGCAGGGAGGCTGAATCTTTCTTT. This encodes CASSQEGREAESFF. The chain combines TRBV4-1 with TRBJ1-1, with D perhaps TRBD1 (5 bases). Germline assignment: CDR1 MGHRA and CDR2 YSYEKL. The CDR3 extends over 14 amino acids.

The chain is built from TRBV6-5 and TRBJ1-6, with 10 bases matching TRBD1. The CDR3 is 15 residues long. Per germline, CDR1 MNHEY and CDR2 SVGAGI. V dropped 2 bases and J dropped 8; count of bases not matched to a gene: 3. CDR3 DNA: TGTGCCAGCAGTTACGGGGGACAGGGGTATTCACCCCTCCACTTT. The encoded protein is CASSYGGQGYSPLHF.

CDR3 nucleotide sequence: TGCGCCAGCAGCCAAGGTGAAACAGGTGGGCATCAGCCCCAGCATTTT. Amino acid sequence: CASSQGETGGHQPQHF. The rearrangement joins TRBV4-1 to TRBJ1-5; D may be TRBD1 (5 bases). The CDR3 runs to 16 residues. The germline gives CDR1 MGHRA, CDR2 YSYEKL. V was trimmed by 1 base and J by 5 bases, leaving 15 bases between them.

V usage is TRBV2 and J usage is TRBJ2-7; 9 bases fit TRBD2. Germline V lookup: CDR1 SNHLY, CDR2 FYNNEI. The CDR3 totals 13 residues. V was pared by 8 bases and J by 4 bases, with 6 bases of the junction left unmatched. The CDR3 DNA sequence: TGTGCCAGCGGGTTGGCGGGAGGGTACGAGCAGTACTTC. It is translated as CASGLAGGYEQYF.

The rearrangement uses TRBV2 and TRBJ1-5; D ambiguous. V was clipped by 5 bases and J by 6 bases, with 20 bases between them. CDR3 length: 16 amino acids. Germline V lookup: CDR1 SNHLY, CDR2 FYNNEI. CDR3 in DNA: TGTGCCAGCAGTATTCTGCTGGGAGGGAAGGGTCAGCCCCAGCATTTT. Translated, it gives CASSILLGGKGQPQHF.

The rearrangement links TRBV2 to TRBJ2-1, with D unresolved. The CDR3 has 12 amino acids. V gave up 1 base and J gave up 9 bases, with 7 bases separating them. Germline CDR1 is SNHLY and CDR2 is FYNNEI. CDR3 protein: CASSEVSTEQFF. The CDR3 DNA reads TGTGCCAGCAGTGAAGTTAGCACTGAGCAGTTCTTC.

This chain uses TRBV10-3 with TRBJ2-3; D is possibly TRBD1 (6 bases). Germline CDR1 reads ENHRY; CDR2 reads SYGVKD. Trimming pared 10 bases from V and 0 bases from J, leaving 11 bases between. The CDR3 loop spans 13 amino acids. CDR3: CATGTPSTDTQYF. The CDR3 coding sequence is TGTGCCACCGGGACACCTAGCACAGATACGCAGTATTTT.

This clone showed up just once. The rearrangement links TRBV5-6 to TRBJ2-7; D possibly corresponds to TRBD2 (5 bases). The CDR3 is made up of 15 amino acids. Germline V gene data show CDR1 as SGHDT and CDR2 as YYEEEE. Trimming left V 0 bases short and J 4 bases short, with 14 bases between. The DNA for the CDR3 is TGTGCCAGCAGCTTGGCGGACTCCCGGTGGTACGAGCAGTACTTC. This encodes CASSLADSRWYEQYF. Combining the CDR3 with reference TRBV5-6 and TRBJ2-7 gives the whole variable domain DAGVTQSPTHLIKTRGQQVTLRCSPKSGHDTVSWYQQALGQGPQFIFQYYEEEERQRGNFPDRFSGHQFPNYSSELNVNALLLGDSALYLCASSLADSRWYEQYFGPGTRLTVT.

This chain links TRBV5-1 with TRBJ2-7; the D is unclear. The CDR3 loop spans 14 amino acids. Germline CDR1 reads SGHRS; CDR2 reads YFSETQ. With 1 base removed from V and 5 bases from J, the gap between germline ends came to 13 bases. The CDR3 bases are TGCGCCAGCAGCTTGTGGGCAGGTATGGACGAGCAGTACTTC. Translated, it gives CASSLWAGMDEQYF.

CDR3: CASRGGQGLTGANVLTF. CDR3 DNA sequence: TGTGCCAGCAGAGGGGGACAGGGGTTGACTGGGGCCAACGTCCTGACTTTC. The chain links TRBV21-1 to TRBJ2-6; the table's D gene call, TRBD1, was not cross checked with the DNA. TRBV21-1 is a pseudogene. The CDR3 totals 17 residues.

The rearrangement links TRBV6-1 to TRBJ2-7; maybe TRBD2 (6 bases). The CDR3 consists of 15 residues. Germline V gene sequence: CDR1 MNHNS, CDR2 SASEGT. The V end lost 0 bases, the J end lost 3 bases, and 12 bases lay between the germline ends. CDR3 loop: CASSEATGGVYEQYF. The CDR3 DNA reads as TGTGCCAGCAGTGAAGCGACCGGGGGTGTCTACGAGCAGTACTTC.

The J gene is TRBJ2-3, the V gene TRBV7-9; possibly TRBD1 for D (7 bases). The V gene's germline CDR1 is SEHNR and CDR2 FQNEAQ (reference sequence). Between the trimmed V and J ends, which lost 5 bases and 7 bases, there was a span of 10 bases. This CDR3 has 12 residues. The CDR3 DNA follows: TGTGCCAGCAGCCAGGGGGGAAATACGCAGTATTTT. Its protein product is CASSQGGNTQYF.

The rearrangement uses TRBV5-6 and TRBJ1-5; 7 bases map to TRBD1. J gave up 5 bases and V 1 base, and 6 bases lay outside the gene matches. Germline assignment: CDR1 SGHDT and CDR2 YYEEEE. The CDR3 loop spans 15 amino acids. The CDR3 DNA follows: TGTGCCAGCAGCTTGTCCCGGGACAGATATCAGCCCCAGCATTTT. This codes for CASSLSRDRYQPQHF.

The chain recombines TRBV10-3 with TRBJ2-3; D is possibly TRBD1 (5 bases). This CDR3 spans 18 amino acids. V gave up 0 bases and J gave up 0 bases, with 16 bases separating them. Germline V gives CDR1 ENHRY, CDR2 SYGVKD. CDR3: CAISESFGRARSTDTQYF. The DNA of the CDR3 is TGTGCCATCAGTGAGTCATTCGGCAGGGCCCGAAGCACAGATACGCAGTATTTT.

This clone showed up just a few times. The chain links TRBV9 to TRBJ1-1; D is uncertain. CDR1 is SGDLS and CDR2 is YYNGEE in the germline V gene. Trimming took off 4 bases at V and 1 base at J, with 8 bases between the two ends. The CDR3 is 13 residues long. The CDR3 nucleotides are TGTGCCAGCAGCCCAACAGCGAACACTGAAGCTTTCTTT. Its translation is CASSPTANTEAFF.

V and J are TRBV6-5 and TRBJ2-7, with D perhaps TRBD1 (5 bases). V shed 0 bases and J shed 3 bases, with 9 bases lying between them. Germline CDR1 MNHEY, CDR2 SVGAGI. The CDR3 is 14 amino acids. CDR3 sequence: CASSYSRQNYEQYF. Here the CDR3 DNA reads TGTGCCAGCAGTTACTCCCGACAGAACTACGAGCAGTACTTC.